This passage covers 15 T cell receptor beta chains from one sample sequenced in a study of blood T cell repertoires in COVID-19. Only in-frame clones appear in the TCRdb table, and some are missing; sequencing was by immunoSEQ multiplex PCR. There are 100,000 to 140,000 clones in the sample; approximately 80% occur only once, and about 4.3% lies in the top ten. Sample: peripheral blood. All receptors derive from a man between 65 and 80 years old with acute or convalescent COVID-19.

The genes are TRBV19 and TRBJ2-6; 7 bases match TRBD1. From germline, CDR1 is LNHDA and CDR2 SQIVND (reference sequence). This CDR3 comprises 18 residues. The V gene end was trimmed by 4 bases and the J gene end by 0 bases; junction bases not matched to a gene: 9. The CDR3 region has the DNA TGTGCCAGTAGTACTAACAGGGGTCTCGGCTCTGGGGCCAACGTCCTGACTTTC. It translates to CASSTNRGLGSGANVLTF.

This clone has just a few counts. The chain carries TRBV9 and TRBJ2-7; TRBD1 might be the D (6 bases). V lost 0 bases and J 2 bases, leaving 9 bases between the germline ends. The CDR3 sequence is 14 residues long. CDR1 and CDR2 (germline): SGDLS, YYNGEE. CDR3 region: CASSVGDTPYEQYF. In DNA form, the CDR3 reads TGTGCCAGCAGCGTAGGGGACACCCCCTACGAGCAGTACTTC.

This chain links TRBV6-5 with TRBJ1-1; weak D call: TRBD1 (5 bases). Germline CDR1 and CDR2: MNHEY and SVGAGI. This CDR3 spans 16 amino acids. With 0 bases removed from V and 1 base from J, the gap between germline ends came to 12 bases. CDR3 nucleotides: TGTGCCAGCAGTTACTCGCGCGGGGGGAGGAACACTGAAGCTTTCTTT. Translation: CASSYSRGGRNTEAFF.

J is TRBJ1-2 and V is TRBV7-9; D unresolved. CDR1 and CDR2 from the germline V gene are SEHNR and FQNEAQ (reference sequence). V was pared by 5 bases and J by 3 bases, with 13 bases between. The CDR3 is 14 residues long. Here the CDR3 reads CASSRGRGDYGYTF. The CDR3, as DNA: TGTGCCAGCAGCCGAGGGCGGGGAGACTATGGCTACACCTTC. Using reference TRBV7-9 and TRBJ1-2 for the parts outside the CDR3, the full variable domain is DTGVSQNPRHKITKRGQNVTFRCDPISEHNRLYWYRQTLGQGPEFLTYFQNEAQLEKSRLLSDRFSAERPKGSFSTLEIQRTEQGDSAMYLCASSRGRGDYGYTFGSGTRLTVV.

CDR3 nucleotides: TGTGCCAGCAGTTTCTTCGACTCAAGCTCCTATAATTCACCCCTCCACTTT. Its protein is CASSFFDSSSYNSPLHF. The rearrangement joins TRBV27 to TRBJ1-6; D unresolved. CDR1 is MNHEY and CDR2 is SMNVEV in the germline V gene (reference sequence). The CDR3 contains 17 residues. Trimming left V 3 bases short and J 0 bases short, with 12 bases between.

The chain recombines TRBV7-6 with TRBJ2-5; 7 bases are shared with TRBD1. V gave up 5 bases and J gave up 1 base; unmatched junction bases: 16. The CDR3 contains 18 residues. Germline V gene sequence: CDR1 SGHVS, CDR2 FNYEAQ. DNA of the CDR3: TGTGCCAGCAGCGGAAACAGGGGTTTTGGGGCTAGCCAAGAGACCCAGTACTTC. This codes for CASSGNRGFGASQETQYF.

This clone was counted between two and nine times. The chain recombines TRBV5-1 with TRBJ1-1; D is unresolved. The CDR3 has 14 amino acids. Trimming took off 1 base at V and 4 bases at J, with 11 bases between the two ends. Looked up from germline, CDR1 is SGHRS and CDR2 is YFSETQ. CDR3 protein: CASSLTPDITEAFF. In nucleotides, the CDR3 is TGCGCCAGCAGCTTGACCCCAGATATCACTGAAGCTTTCTTT.

This clone was seen more than once but under ten times. The chain uses TRBV5-1 and TRBJ2-7, with a tentative D call TRBD1 (6 bases). This CDR3 is built from 15 residues. The V gene's germline CDR1 is SGHRS and CDR2 YFSETQ. V lost 0 bases, J lost 1 base, and 11 bases lay in between. The CDR3 is CASSLAGGRSYEQYF. CDR3 coding DNA: TGCGCCAGCAGCTTGGCTGGGGGCAGGTCCTACGAGCAGTACTTC. Based on the CDR3 plus reference TRBV5-1 and TRBJ2-7, the full variable domain is KAGVTQTPRYLIKTRGQQVTLSCSPISGHRSVSWYQQTPGQGLQFLFEYFSETQRNKGNFPGRFSGRQFSNSRSEMNVSTLELGDSALYLCASSLAGGRSYEQYFGPGTRLTVT.

The rearrangement joins TRBV6-2 or TRBV6-3 to TRBJ2-7, with a possible D match to TRBD2 (5 bases). Germline V gene sequence: CDR1 MNHEY, CDR2 SVGEGT. CDR3 length: 17 amino acids. Trimming removed 0 bases at V and 7 bases at J, with 22 bases between. The CDR3 region has the DNA TGTGCCAGCAGTTACTCGAGGGTGTACCATCCAGCCGCGGAGCAGTACTTC. Translation gives CASSYSRVYHPAAEQYF.

This chain joins TRBV5-1 and TRBJ1-4; the match to TRBD1 covers 9 bases. V was clipped by 0 bases and J by 5 bases; unmatched bases: 8. The CDR3 is 17 amino acids. Germline CDR1 reads SGHRS; CDR2 reads YFSETQ. The CDR3 bases are TGCGCCAGCAGCTTGGCCCCCCCCGGGACAGGGAATGAAAAACTGTTTTTT. It is translated as CASSLAPPGTGNEKLFF.

This chain joins TRBV9 and TRBJ1-4; D gene ambiguous. The CDR3 is 15 amino acids. Germline V CDR1 and CDR2: SGDLS, YYNGEE. Trimming took off 2 bases at V and 2 bases at J, with 10 bases between the two ends. In DNA form, the CDR3 reads TGTGCCAGCAGCGTGGAGGGCTGGACTAATGAAAAACTGTTTTTT. Translated: CASSVEGWTNEKLFF. The whole variable domain, filled in from reference TRBV9 and TRBJ1-4, reads DSGVTQTPKHLITATGQRVTLRCSPRSGDLSVYWYQQSLDQGLQFLIQYYNGEERAKGNILERFSAQQFPDLHSELNLSSLELGDSALYFCASSVEGWTNEKLFFGSGTQLSVL.

This chain joins TRBV5-6 and TRBJ2-7, with TRBD1 matching over 7 bases. Trimming took 4 bases from V and 3 from J; bases not matched to a gene: 7. Germline CDR1 and CDR2: SGHDT and YYEEEE. The CDR3 contains 14 residues. For the CDR3, the DNA is TGTGCCAGCAGCGCGATCGGGACAGACTACGAGCAGTACTTC. This gives the protein CASSAIGTDYEQYF.

V is TRBV19 and J is TRBJ2-7; 11 bases are a match to TRBD2. The CDR3 covers 14 residues. Germline V CDR1 and CDR2: LNHDA, SQIVND (reference sequence). Germline trimming cut 5 bases from V and 4 bases from J; bases unmatched to any gene: 4. Written as DNA, the CDR3 is TGTGCCAGTAGTCCTAGCGGGGGGCCTTACGAGCAGTACTTC. It specifies CASSPSGGPYEQYF.

The rearrangement uses TRBV7-9 and TRBJ2-3; TRBD2 matches at 10 bases. The junction had 16 bases not matched to a gene; V was cut back by 4 bases and J by 6 bases. The germline V gene encodes CDR1 SEHNR and CDR2 FQNEAQ (reference sequence). CDR3 size: 18 residues. Here the CDR3 DNA reads TGTGCCAGCAGCTCCCTGAAGGGTCAGCGGGGGGGCCGGGATACGCAGTATTTT. Translating it yields CASSSLKGQRGGRDTQYF.

This clone was recorded a few times. The chain couples TRBV5-4 to TRBJ2-2; D unresolved. Trimming took 2 bases from V and 1 from J, leaving 9 bases between them. The CDR3 is made up of 15 amino acids. CDR1 SGHNT and CDR2 YYREEE come from the germline V gene (reference sequence). The CDR3 DNA is TGTGCCAGCAGCTTTAGTAGACTGAACACCGGGGAGCTGTTTTTT. Protein: CASSFSRLNTGELFF.